This T cell receptor beta chain was documented in a study of radiation and T cells in renal cell carcinoma. Per the germline V gene, CDR1 is SGHRS and CDR2 is YFSETQ. This CDR3 spans 17 amino acids. V was pared by 4 bases and J by 4 bases, with 9 bases of the junction left unmatched. Noted time point: baseline pretreatment blood. Treatment defined: 15 Gy SBRT to primary tumor, nephrectomy 4 weeks later. The protocol was immunoSEQ multiplex PCR, while the TCRdb copy is restricted to in-frame clones and leaves out a portion. This sample has approximately 120,000 clones; roughly 80% occur once, and the top ten carry about 3%.

The V call is TRBV5-1, the J call TRBJ2-2; TRBD1 matches at 11 bases. Sequenced material: blood, taken from a patient whose treatment included radiotherapy and nephrectomy. This clonotype was sampled from an older woman with renal cell carcinoma. The CDR3 spells CASSILLGTGGTGELFF. The CDR3 DNA reads as TGCGCCAGCAGCATCCTACTCGGGACAGGGGGCACCGGGGAGCTGTTTTTT.